The rows below give T cell receptor beta chains drawn from one sample of a study of blood T cell repertoires in COVID-19. Sequenced by immunoSEQ multiplex PCR; TCRdb stores in-frame clones only, minus some. The table lists around 130,000 clones, 84% of them singletons. The sample comprised PBMCs or T cells enriched from blood (not recorded which). Source of these receptors: a woman between 18 and 29 years old who had been exposed to COVID-19. Each CDR3 is given without its conserved first and last residue. The order of the fields is V gene, clone size, CDR3 protein. Rows give clone size only sometimes, using once, few, many, or a class for an expanded clone.

TRBV6-1	NA	ASSTRGDSYEQY
TRBV27	NA	ASSLEGGSGNTGELF
TRBV7-8	NA	ASSFRTGVGYT
TRBV6-5	NA	ASSTLAGANNEQF
TRBV2	NA	ASSGTGLSEAF
TRBV30	NA	AWSVPGLAGDNEQF
TRBV5-8	NA	ASSLYGTEQF
TRBV19	NA	ASSIAPGTGSDTQY
TRBV7-9	once	ASSPSILAGARSTDTQY
TRBV6-2/TRBV6-3	few	ASSPGQGAGIAKNIQY
TRBV23-1	NA	ASSQMGTGGGKGQY
TRBV5-1	NA	ASSSGPRLAGGHNNEQF
TRBV19	NA	ASGQGALTGELF
TRBV9	once	ASSDGTPGANVLT
TRBV28	few	ASSLPFYGQGPEAF
TRBV28	NA	ASSTQGLAAYEQY
TRBV4-1	NA	ASSRYPRLAVSDTQY
TRBV16	NA	ASSQSGQGGTQH
TRBV5-1	NA	ASSLAPGLAGAGEQF
TRBV19	NA	ASSMEAALIGHNEQY
TRBV6-1	NA	ASSEASSSGNTIY